Detailed here is one T cell receptor beta chain. The data derive from a study of blood T cell repertoires in COVID-19. Measured with immunoSEQ multiplex PCR; TCRdb has only the in-frame clones, and not every one. Of about 200,000 clones in the sample, 79% were seen once. CDR1 and CDR2 (germline): MGHRA, YSYEKL. Trimming took off 0 bases at V and 6 bases at J, with 18 bases between the two ends. The CDR3 loop spans 17 amino acids. V is TRBV4-1 and J is TRBJ2-1; D possibly corresponds to TRBD1 (5 bases). Source material: peripheral blood. The receptor comes from a woman between 40 and 55 years old with COVID-19, enrolled during active disease. CDR3 residues: CASSQDPPRQMANEQFF. Written as DNA, the CDR3 is TGCGCCAGCAGCCAAGATCCGCCGCGACAGATGGCCAATGAGCAGTTCTTC.